Each of the 22 T cell receptor beta chains below was sequenced from the same sample in a study of T cells after yellow fever vaccination. TCRdb re-analysed the 5' RACE reads in MiXCR, keeping a single row per CDR3 protein. The table lists about 260,000 distinct CDR3 sequences, 10% to 15% of them singletons. The material was CD4+ T cells sorted from PBMCs, obtained 45 days after the yellow fever booster vaccination. These receptor sequences come from a man in his thirties or forties who received the YFV17D yellow fever vaccine.

This clonotype was picked up a small number of times. The chain joins TRBV24-1 to TRBJ2-1; a possible D gene is TRBD1 (6 bases). V shed 0 bases and J shed 7 bases, with 12 bases lying between them. The CDR3 extends over 15 amino acids. CDR1 and CDR2 from the germline V gene are KGHDR and SFDVKD. The CDR3 is CATSDLGTYPNEQFF. The CDR3 DNA reads as TGTGCCACCAGTGATTTGGGGACATATCCGAATGAGCAGTTCTTC.

In its sample, this clonotype was seen a few times. The V gene is TRBV11-2, the J gene TRBJ1-2; D call uncertain. CDR1 is SGHAT, CDR2 FQNNGV, per germline. The CDR3 length is 15 residues. Deletions cut 7 bases from V and 2 bases from J, with 17 bases between. CDR3 bases: TGTGCCAGCAACCCTCCGGGCAGATCCAACTATGGCTACACCTTC. Translating it yields CASNPPGRSNYGYTF. The full variable domain, completed using reference TRBV11-2 and TRBJ1-2, is EAGVAQSPRYKIIEKRQSVAFWCNPISGHATLYWYQQILGQGPKLLIQFQNNGVVDDSQLPKDRFSAERLKGVDSTLKIQPAKLEDSAVYLCASNPPGRSNYGYTFGSGTRLTVV.

This clonotype was found many times. The chain carries TRBV29-1 and TRBJ2-1, with 13 bases fitting TRBD2. The CDR3 length is 17 residues. Germline V gives CDR1 SQVTM, CDR2 ANQGSEA. Trimming took 3 bases from V and 6 from J; bases not matched to a gene: 11. CDR3 sequence (DNA): TGCAGCGTTGAGCGACTAGCGGGAGGAGTAGTGCGCAATGAGCAGTTCTTC. Protein product: CSVERLAGGVVRNEQFF.

This clonotype was seen more than once but under ten times. The rearrangement uses TRBV12-3 or TRBV12-4 and TRBJ2-2; D not certain. Between the trimmed V and J ends, which lost 7 bases and 6 bases, there was a span of 12 bases. The CDR3 spans 13 residues. This CDR3 reads CASTPISAGELFF. CDR3 DNA: TGTGCCAGCACCCCAATCTCTGCCGGGGAGCTGTTTTTT.

The rearrangement joins TRBV11-2 to TRBJ2-7, with 10 nucleotides matching TRBD2. The CDR3 loop spans 18 amino acids. Germline CDR1 and CDR2: SGHAT and FQNNGV. V dropped 1 base and J dropped 6; count of bases not matched to a gene: 15. The DNA for the CDR3 is TGTGCCAGCAGCTTAGTAGAGGGGGGAGCGGGAGGGCGTGGCGAGCAGTACTTC. Translated, it gives CASSLVEGGAGGRGEQYF.

The chain combines TRBV7-2 with TRBJ1-5, with unresolved D. The CDR3 length is 13 residues. Trimming pared 1 base from V and 7 bases from J, leaving 8 bases between. The V gene's germline CDR1 is SGHTA and CDR2 FQGNSA. The CDR3: CASSLDPGQPQHF. The DNA of the CDR3 is TGTGCCAGCAGCTTAGATCCGGGGCAGCCCCAGCATTTT.

The V gene is TRBV20-1, the J gene TRBJ2-1, with 7 bases aligning to TRBD2. CDR1 and CDR2 from the germline V gene are DFQATT and SNEGSKA (reference sequence). With 3 bases clipped from V and 7 bases from J, the junction kept 9 bases outside the gene matches. The CDR3 runs to 14 residues. CDR3 DNA sequence: TGCAGTGCTAGCCGTGGGAGGGCGGGGAATGAGCAGTTCTTC. It translates to CSASRGRAGNEQFF.

This clonotype was counted between two and nine times. V usage is TRBV5-6 and J usage is TRBJ1-1, with D possibly matching TRBD1 (5 bases). The CDR3 contains 14 residues. V gave up 4 bases and J gave up 5 bases, with 15 bases separating them. CDR1 and CDR2 (germline): SGHDT, YYEEEE. The CDR3 sequence is CASSPAGGGTEAFF. The CDR3 nucleotides are TGTGCCAGCAGCCCCGCGGGCGGGGGGACTGAAGCTTTCTTT.

The genes are TRBV2 and TRBJ2-7; no clear D. The CDR3 is made up of 12 amino acids. V was pared by 6 bases and J by 3 bases, with 9 bases between. Germline loops: CDR1 SNHLY, CDR2 FYNNEI. The CDR3 DNA is TGTGCCAGCAGGGGTCAAGTCTACGAGCAGTACTTC. As protein: CASRGQVYEQYF.

This chain links TRBV19 with TRBJ2-6; weak D call: TRBD1 (6 bases). Trimming took off 9 bases at V and 1 base at J, with 16 bases between the two ends. CDR1 and CDR2 (germline): LNHDA, SQIVND (reference sequence). The CDR3 is made up of 16 amino acids. Here the CDR3 DNA reads TGTGCCAGCTCCGGGACAAGGATGTCTGGGGCCAACGTCCTGACTTTC. Translation: CASSGTRMSGANVLTF.

This clonotype was observed a few times. V gene TRBV24-1 combines with J gene TRBJ2-5; D is uncertain. The V end was cut by 4 bases, the J end by 4 bases, with 9 bases between. This CDR3 is built from 13 residues. In germline, CDR1 is KGHDR, CDR2 SFDVKD. CDR3 amino acids: CATSEEHVETQYF. CDR3 nucleotides: TGTGCCACCAGTGAAGAACACGTAGAGACCCAGTACTTC.

This chain links TRBV11-2 with TRBJ2-1; 12 nucleotides agree with TRBD2. The V gene's germline CDR1 is SGHAT and CDR2 FQNNGV. CDR3 length: 17 amino acids. V was pared by 1 base and J by 2 bases, with 3 bases of the junction left unmatched. The chain's CDR3 is CASSLARLAGAYNEQFF. In DNA form, the CDR3 reads TGTGCCAGCAGCTTAGCCCGACTAGCGGGAGCCTACAATGAGCAGTTCTTC.

The chain uses TRBV5-6 and TRBJ1-5; weak D call: TRBD1 (5 bases). Trimming stripped 4 bases from V and 4 bases from J, with 12 bases between. The length of the CDR3 is 14 residues. In germline, CDR1 is SGHDT, CDR2 YYEEEE. The CDR3 reads CASSPRGANQPQHF. The CDR3 DNA follows: TGTGCCAGCAGCCCCCGAGGGGCTAATCAGCCCCAGCATTTT.

The V call is TRBV4-3, the J call TRBJ2-1; 7 bases match TRBD2. J was trimmed by 1 base and V by 0 bases; bases with no gene match: 3. Germline V gene lookup returns CDR1 LGHNA and CDR2 YSLEER. The CDR3 spans 16 residues. The CDR3 loop is CASSQEASGSYNEQFF. The CDR3 DNA reads as TGCGCCAGCAGCCAAGAGGCTAGCGGTTCCTACAATGAGCAGTTCTTC.

This clonotype turned up a few times. The chain links TRBV7-2 to TRBJ2-3; D gene unclear. There are 14 residues in the CDR3. Trimming shortened V by 0 bases and J by 6 bases, and 10 bases separated the two germline ends. From germline, CDR1 is SGHTA and CDR2 FQGNSA. CDR3 sequence (DNA): TGTGCCAGCAGCTTAGCCATGAGAGTGGATACGCAGTATTTT. Translation: CASSLAMRVDTQYF.

The genes are TRBV3-1 and TRBJ2-6; 9 nucleotides match TRBD1. Per germline, CDR1 LGHDT and CDR2 YNNKEL (reference sequence). The CDR3 loop spans 18 amino acids. Losses at the gene ends were 6 bases for V and 0 bases for J; bases not matched to a gene: 9. As DNA, the CDR3 is TGTGCCAGCAGACCGGACAGGGGCCTTACCTCTGGGGCCAACGTCCTGACTTTC. It translates to CASRPDRGLTSGANVLTF. Full variable domain (remainder filled in from reference TRBV3-1 and TRBJ2-6): DTAVSQTPKYLVTQMGNDKSIKCEQNLGHDTMYWYKQDSKKFLKIMFSYNNKELIINETVPNRFSPKSPDKAHLNLHINSLELGDSAVYFCASRPDRGLTSGANVLTFGAGSRLTVL.

This clonotype occurred a few times. The J gene is TRBJ2-7, the V gene TRBV10-3; 12 bases fit TRBD2. The CDR3 is 14 residues long. Germline values: CDR1 ENHRY, CDR2 SYGVKD. V was clipped by 4 bases and J by 3 bases; unmatched bases: 1. In DNA form, the CDR3 reads TGTGCCATCAGTGGGGGACTAGCGGGCTACGAGCAGTACTTC. It is translated as CAISGGLAGYEQYF.

This clonotype was found a few times. The CDR3 spells CASSLAGLANEQFF. CDR3 nucleotides: TGCGCCAGCAGCTTGGCTGGACTGGCCAATGAGCAGTTCTTC. The chain recombines TRBV5-1 with TRBJ2-1; possible D gene TRBD2, 5 bases. CDR1 is SGHRS, CDR2 YFSETQ, per germline. V was trimmed by 0 bases and J by 6 bases, leaving 10 bases between them. The CDR3 contains 14 residues.

This chain connects TRBV20-1 to TRBJ1-5; 7 bases align to TRBD1. After removal of 6 bases from V and 1 base from J, the junction contained 6 bases not matched to a gene. The CDR3 is made up of 14 amino acids. Germline CDR1 and CDR2: DFQATT and SNEGSKA (reference sequence). For the CDR3, the DNA is TGCAGTGCGCCCCAGGGGGAGAGCAATCAGCCCCAGCATTTT. Translating gives CSAPQGESNQPQHF.

J is TRBJ2-1 and V is TRBV10-3; D gene uncertain. Germline assignment: CDR1 ENHRY and CDR2 SYGVKD. V was shortened by 3 bases and J by 8 bases, with 20 bases between the two germline ends. The CDR3 totals 16 residues. The DNA of the CDR3 is TGTGCCATCAGTGAACGTCTCGGTGGCCTTGGGGATGAGCAGTTCTTC. Encoded protein: CAISERLGGLGDEQFF.

This clonotype was found a few times. V and J are TRBV25-1 and TRBJ2-5, with 8 bases matching TRBD2. This CDR3 is built from 15 residues. In germline, CDR1 is MGHDK, CDR2 SYGVNS. Trimming removed 3 bases from V and 3 bases from J; junction bases left unmatched: 6. The DNA of the CDR3 is TGTGCCAGCAGTGATCCGACTAGCGTGAAAGAGACCCAGTACTTC. Its translation: CASSDPTSVKETQYF.

There are a few counts of this clonotype. The conserved phenylalanine or tryptophan normally closing the CDR3 is absent here, so this likely arose from a read error. The DNA is omitted, as the CDR3 cannot be located on it reliably, and the CDR3 follows TCRdb's listing. The chain's CDR3 is CASSPPTRDRAYL. The rearrangement joins TRBV18 to TRBJ2-1; the table's D call, TRBD1, was not checked against the DNA. From its first to its last residue, the CDR3 has 13 amino acids. Germline-derived CDR1 and CDR2 are KGHSH and LQKENI.